There are a few counts of the clone carrying this TCR beta chain. Antigen unknown. The time point here: recipient sample about 28 days before transplant, after cytoreduction. The source of the sample is a study of T cell clonotyping in hematopoietic cell transplantation. Study results and caveats: After transplant, recipient diversity fell while pathologically expanded clonotypes grew through day 180.

The data were produced by immunoSEQ multiplex PCR, yet TCRdb's version contains in-frame clones alone and is incomplete. The table includes around 25,000 clones, 60% to 75% detected once. Sequenced here: peripheral blood mononuclear cells, sampled before stem cell transplant. The clonotype comes from a man aged 45 to 65 with myelodysplastic syndrome. Some clones in this sample may be carry-over from other donors' samples.

The CDR3 loop reads CASSILYGYTF. CDR3 in DNA: TGTGCCAGCAGCATCTTATATGGCTACACCTTC. The chain uses TRBV6-7 and TRBJ1-2; no firm D call. TRBV6-7 has ORF status, its function being uncertain. Trimming cost V 6 bases and J 5 bases, with 7 bases left between them. The CDR3 runs to 11 residues.